Reported below is one T cell receptor (beta chain). The sample comes from a study of blood T cell repertoires in COVID-19. Clones were sequenced by immunoSEQ multiplex PCR, and TCRdb holds only the in-frame ones, with some missing. The sample carries about 250,000 clones, around 83% recorded once. Germline lookup yields CDR1 SEHNR and CDR2 FQNEAQ (reference sequence). The CDR3 is made up of 15 amino acids. J lost 0 bases, V lost 5 bases, and 5 bases had no gene match. This clonotype was obtained from a man older than 75 with acute or convalescent COVID-19. The chain uses TRBV7-9 and TRBJ2-7; 9 nucleotides line up with TRBD1. The sample was peripheral blood. The CDR3 region has the DNA TGTGCCAGCAGCCCCGGGACAGGGTTCTCCTACGAGCAGTACTTC. Its translation: CASSPGTGFSYEQYF.